This T cell receptor (beta chain) was recovered during a study of cytomegalovirus exposure and HLA in healthy donors (TCRdb year 2017). With regard to the full study: An earlier analysis of roughly 570 of the donors reported approximately 300 Gb of sequence data and 117 million unique TCR beta sequences obtained from around 170 million T cells. An early release that covered around 590 HLA-typed donors contained approximately 300 gigabases of sequencing data and about 93 million unique TCR sequences. Of the 300 to 500 genotyped donors, more than 75% were placed in the genetic ancestry cluster associated with self-reported Caucasian donors. The aim of the study was to test whether cataloging public T cell receptors could identify signatures of past pathogen exposure. The T cell repertoires of some 670 subjects were profiled by immunosequencing and related to cytomegalovirus serostatus. Besides the first cohort of roughly 640 subjects, a separate validation cohort made up of around 120 different subjects was used. The study combined high-throughput TCR immunosequencing, statistical association of individual TCRs with disease status, and machine learning to predict cytomegalovirus infection status. A later analysis re-examined previously published TCR beta repertoires from more than 550 donors and added high-resolution HLA genotyping to investigate patterns of TCR occurrence. Rather than using new phenotypic data, the later analysis identified candidate immune exposures from TCR beta sequences and from how often those sequences occurred across donors. An earlier analysis of some 600 of the donors applied high-throughput TCR beta sequencing to assess whether each TCR beta V gene segment acted as functional or pseudogenic. Donor age, sex, ethnicity and CMV serostatus were collected together with the repertoire data. In a later genetic analysis, genome-wide SNP genotypes for about three fifths of the roughly 670 donors were used, and that subset was treated as a discovery cohort. All discovery cohort repertoires had been generated using a single sequencing platform. Class I and class II HLA loci were covered by the typing at four-digit resolution. The number of donors typed differed by locus, with about 629-630 for A, B, C, DRB1 and DQB1, more than 500 for DQA1, 600 to 610 for DPA1, and 450 to 480 for DPB1. Four to six DR-DQ haplotypes were handled as single units for association and clustering, since linkage in the cohort was strong. On average, roughly 240,000 unique TCR beta nucleotide sequences were sequenced per donor among 398 genotyped donors of the cohort, with around 19% of those sequences being non-productive. Summary of the overall study and its limitations: The classifier was reported to diagnose cytomegalovirus status with high specificity and sensitivity in both the original and validation cohorts. Because counts were too low, about 18 rarely observed V segments, including chromosome 9 orphons, were excluded from the earlier analysis of several hundred of the donors. While some public TCRs were present in many individuals, most TCR sequences turned up only very rarely across donors. According to a later analysis, most CMV-associated TCR beta chains appeared to be HLA-restricted, and the HLA associations seemed to be driven largely by CMV exposure. The cohort was sequenced for TCR beta chains only, and without alpha or paired-chain data the features that could be detected were limited. According to a later analysis, parvovirus B19, influenza, CMV and Epstein-Barr virus appeared linked to several top co-occurrence clusters. Roughly uniform sequencing depth across donors was assumed in presence/absence analyses, although this assumption may not hold. HLA typing was unavailable for some donors at each locus, so association tests used only the typed subset. A further reported finding was that TCR beta sequences accurately predicted the HLA-A and HLA-B alleles for most subjects in the first cohort. Strong co-occurrence of HLA alleles, especially DR and DQ, made assigning TCR associations to individual alleles difficult. In a later analysis, 16,951 TCR beta sequences were associated with specific HLA alleles at a false discovery rate of 0.05. The authors suggested that the approach could potentially be extended to other disease states and immunological phenotypes. A group of highly shared sequence variants was considered likely to be a technical artifact of the sequencing pipeline. According to a later analysis, TCR association rates differed among HLA loci, with DRB1 alleles showing the most associated TCRs and HLA-C alleles showing the fewest. V-gene and J-gene trimming of TCR beta chains was associated with a missense DCLRE1C variant in a later genetic analysis, and the association was replicated in an independent cohort. Compared with the approximately 600-donor mean, donors in an Asian-associated ancestry cluster had fewer N-insertions in productive TCRs, according to a later genetic analysis. In vitro tests confirmed that three of the cytomegalovirus-associated TCR beta chains recognize cytomegalovirus antigens. Correlated functional status among segregating V segments might reflect linkage disequilibrium, but an unknown experimental factor could not be ruled out. In a later analysis, HLA-associated TCR beta chains showed more clonal expansion and lower generation probabilities than non-associated chains that were equally common. The study listed 164 TCR beta chains as associated with cytomegalovirus. Immune exposure information for the cohort was limited to CMV serostatus. Broadly in line with IMGT annotations, most TCR beta V segments showed up in productive rearrangements about 87% or about 30% of the time in an earlier analysis of some 590 of the donors.

The cohort comprised hundreds of healthy bone marrow donors. At the time of sampling, every cohort member was nominally healthy, though immune exposures that went unrecorded were likely present. The donor was CMV seronegative and belonged to the group of more than 300 seronegative cohort members. A peripheral blood sample was collected from each donor, and TCR beta sequencing was performed on peripheral blood mononuclear cells. The Qiagen DNeasy Blood Extraction Kit was used to extract genomic DNA from the blood cell samples. Library method: the immunoSEQ multiplex PCR assay. For the multiplex PCR, a mixture combining 60 forward primers for TCR Vbeta segments and 13 reverse primers for TCR Jbeta segments was used. Amplification of the CDR3 region of rearranged TCR beta genes was performed with a multiplex PCR assay on genomic DNA. On the Illumina HiSeq System, the amplified TCR beta libraries were sequenced as 87-base-pair reads. As for how the authors treated the data: A later analysis counted approximately 84 million unique TCR beta chains across the 650 to 800 repertoires, and some 11 million of these chains were shared by at least two donors. To remove PCR and sequencing errors, raw reads were error-corrected and collapsed into unique sequences using a nearest-neighbor algorithm that merged closely related sequences. Alignment of CDR3 sequences to IMGT reference sequences was used to assign V, D and J gene segments. For a sequence to be retained, a match of at least six nucleotides to both a V gene segment and a J gene segment was required. A rearrangement was called productive if the CDR3 had no stop codons and remained in frame with V and J, and every other rearrangement was called non-productive. CDR3 was defined according to IMGT convention as the region running from the second conserved V-encoded cysteine to the conserved J-encoded phenylalanine. The earlier analysis of about 500 of the donors excluded sequences that lacked an unambiguous match to a single V gene segment. An earlier analysis of some 610 of the donors called V segments functional above 56.7% productive rearrangements and segregating when the between-donor standard deviation exceeded 5%. A statistical classification framework was built for diagnosing cytomegalovirus status from the catalog of TCR beta chain sequences. In a later analysis, TCR nucleotide sequences were compared against IMGT/GENE-DB human TR gene sequences so that V and J genes could be assigned. Using the TCRdist pipeline, a later analysis assigned CDR3 sequences along with most-parsimonious VDJ recombination scenarios. In a later analysis, each TCR beta chain was defined by its CDR3 amino acid sequence together with its V-gene family, and reads lacking a unique V-gene family were excluded. To address suspected cross-contamination and a sequencing artifact, a later analysis removed under 600 highly shared, low-generation-probability nucleotide sequences. In a later analysis, a clonal expansion index was calculated for each public chain from normalized within-repertoire ranks of inferred template counts. A later analysis computed generation probabilities with a VDJ recombination model fitted to out-of-frame rearrangements, and checked the results against IGoR. In a later analysis, TCR-TCR, TCR-HLA and TCR-CMV co-occurrence was scored with hypergeometric tests, and a repertoire-size bias correction was applied to TCR pairs. A later analysis estimated false discovery rates by permuting HLA or CMV assignments 20 times. In a later analysis, co-occurring TCRs were grouped with DBSCAN, and TCRdist sequence similarity was added when clustering was performed within HLA-allele-positive subsets. Co-occurrence clustering excluded repertoires with fewer than 30,000 or more than 120,000 public chains, plus five with anomalous nucleotide sharing. TCRdb's version of the immuneACCESS table is confined to in-frame rearrangements and falls short of the full clone set. An unresolved V gene accounts for under half of the shortfall where checked; the remainder is of unknown origin. The DNA was the basis for D and trimming; V, J and clone size are from that table. The sample contains roughly 150,000 clones, 80% of them found a single time. The top ten constitute roughly an eighth of the sample.

Of note for this clone: The antigen this receptor binds is unknown. No much larger clone exists at a distance of one base, and base qualities are not known.

Material for sequencing was PBMCs. The receptor was derived from a woman aged 40 to 50 in good health and CMV-seronegative.

The nucleotide sequence is given as TGTGCCAGCAGCTTAGTAGGGGCTGGAAACACCATATATTTT. Its protein reads: CASSLVGAGNTIYF. The chain employs TRBV7-2 and TRBJ1-3, and possibly TRBD1, on 5 matching bases. Counted from cysteine to phenylalanine, this CDR3 has 14 amino acids. The kept DNA is CDR3 alone, 42 bases in frame from the first base. V is pared back by 1 base and J by 2 bases, with 6 bases lying between the germline termini. From the germline V gene, CDR1 is SGHTA and CDR2 is FQGNSA.